These 15 T cell receptor beta chains share one sample of origin, sequenced in a study of metastatic and nonmetastatic thyroid tumors. Via MiXCR, TCRdb re-called the PCR reads. The sample carries approximately 40,000 clones, less than 35% recorded once. Prior to thyroid surgery, none of the patients had received any treatment. Input material: blood. These receptor sequences come from a male donor with papillary thyroid cancer or a benign thyroid nodule (not recorded which). Some clones in this sample may be carry-over from other donors' samples.

This clone was picked up many times. The chain recombines TRBV5-4 with TRBJ1-4; a weak D match, TRBD1 (5 bases). The CDR3 spans 16 residues. Looked up from germline, CDR1 is SGHNT and CDR2 is YYREEE (reference sequence). Trimming removed 4 bases at V and 0 bases at J, with 13 bases between. The CDR3 DNA reads as TGTGCCAGCAGCCGCGGGGCGGGATCAACTAATGAAAAACTGTTTTTT. As protein: CASSRGAGSTNEKLFF.

This clone was seen repeatedly, ten times or more. V is TRBV11-2 and J is TRBJ2-2; the D is unclear. Trimming shortened V by 0 bases and J by 2 bases, and 13 bases separated the two germline ends. The CDR3 loop spans 17 amino acids. Germline V CDR1 and CDR2: SGHAT, FQNNGV. CDR3 loop: CASSLEVRQFNTGELFF. The CDR3, as DNA: TGTGCCAGCAGCTTAGAGGTCCGCCAGTTTAACACCGGGGAGCTGTTTTTT.

This clone was detected many times. The CDR3 DNA is TGTGCCACCAGCAGAGTTGGACAGGGGCACACAGATACGCAGTATTTT. Protein: CATSRVGQGHTDTQYF. The V and J genes are TRBV15 and TRBJ2-3; 9 positions agree with TRBD1. The trim removed 1 base at V and 2 bases at J, leaving 4 bases unmatched. The CDR3 covers 16 residues. Germline values: CDR1 LNHNV, CDR2 YYDKDF (reference sequence).

In this sample, this clone is medium-sized. The chain joins TRBV20-1 to TRBJ2-7; a weak D match, TRBD2 (5 bases). Germline assignment: CDR1 DFQATT and CDR2 SNEGSKA (reference sequence). Trimming took off 3 bases at V and 3 bases at J, with 18 bases between the two ends. The length of the CDR3 is 15 residues. The CDR3 sequence: CSASPPGESNYEQYF. CDR3 coding DNA: TGCAGTGCTAGCCCCCCCGGGGAGTCTAACTACGAGCAGTACTTC.

The genes are TRBV5-1 and TRBJ1-1; no firm D call. Germline assignment: CDR1 SGHRS and CDR2 YFSETQ. Trimming took 0 bases from V and 5 from J, leaving 20 bases between them. The CDR3 spans 17 residues. CDR3 coding DNA: TGCGCCAGCAGCTTGGAGGCTAGAGATCCGAGGGAAACTGAAGCTTTCTTT. The encoded protein is CASSLEARDPRETEAFF. The entire variable domain, with the rest obtained from reference TRBV5-1 and TRBJ1-1, is as follows: KAGVTQTPRYLIKTRGQQVTLSCSPISGHRSVSWYQQTPGQGLQFLFEYFSETQRNKGNFPGRFSGRQFSNSRSEMNVSTLELGDSALYLCASSLEARDPRETEAFFGQGTRLTVV.

This clone was counted a few times. The CDR3 spells CASSTYAGTGRNEQYF. Written as DNA, the CDR3 is TGTGCCAGCAGTACCTACGCCGGGACAGGGAGAAACGAGCAGTACTTC. The chain carries TRBV27 and TRBJ2-7; 9 nucleotides line up with TRBD1. CDR3 length equals 16 residues. Germline lookup yields CDR1 MNHEY and CDR2 SMNVEV (reference sequence). J lost 5 bases, V lost 5 bases, and 13 bases had no gene match.

This clone was seen ten or more times. This chain links TRBV6-6 with TRBJ1-5; D call uncertain. Trimming stripped 0 bases from V and 3 bases from J, with 9 bases between. CDR3 size: 15 residues. Germline CDR1 and CDR2: MNHNY and SVGAGI (reference sequence). The CDR3 loop is CASSYSASANQPQHF. The CDR3 bases are TGTGCCAGCAGTTACTCGGCCTCGGCCAATCAGCCCCAGCATTTT.

This clone occurred a few times. This sample also contains other DNA sequences that code for the same CDR3. The rearrangement links TRBV6-1 to TRBJ2-7; 8 bases are a match to TRBD1. The germline V gene encodes CDR1 MNHNS and CDR2 SASEGT. With 8 bases clipped from V and 5 bases from J, the junction kept 5 bases outside the gene matches. This CDR3 region has 12 residues. In DNA form, the CDR3 reads TGTGCCAGCGGGACAGGTGCAGACGAGCAGTACTTC. Residues: CASGTGADEQYF.

This clone is judged medium-sized. This chain uses TRBV28 with TRBJ1-6, with D tentatively TRBD1 (5 bases). Germline V gene data show CDR1 as MDHEN and CDR2 as SYDVKM. This CDR3 comprises 12 residues. V lost 8 bases and J 10 bases, leaving 12 bases between the germline ends. The CDR3 reads CASVGGNSPLHF. The CDR3 DNA sequence: TGTGCCAGCGTTGGGGGGAACTCACCCCTCCACTTT.

V usage is TRBV6-2 or TRBV6-3 and J usage is TRBJ2-5, with 12 positions matching TRBD2. J lost 10 bases, V lost 6 bases, and 6 bases had no gene match. The CDR3 totals 13 residues. CDR1 is MNHEY, CDR2 SVGEGT, per germline. The CDR3 is CASSGLAGNDQYF. The CDR3 DNA sequence: TGTGCCAGCAGCGGACTAGCGGGAAATGACCAGTACTTC.

The V gene is TRBV7-6, the J gene TRBJ2-3, with a weak D call TRBD1 (5 bases). This CDR3 has 15 amino acids. Germline values: CDR1 SGHVS, CDR2 FNYEAQ. Trimming removed 1 base at V and 0 bases at J, with 8 bases between. CDR3 loop: CASSLGGVSTDTQYF. Written as DNA, the CDR3 is TGTGCCAGCAGCTTAGGGGGCGTTAGCACAGATACGCAGTATTTT.

This clone was picked up many times. The chain employs TRBV6-1 and TRBJ2-5; D is uncertain. The CDR3 consists of 13 residues. With 5 bases removed from V and 5 bases from J, the gap between germline ends came to 12 bases. Germline CDR1 MNHNS, CDR2 SASEGT. DNA of the CDR3: TGTGCCAGCAGTCTTTCCCCTTGGGAGACCCAGTACTTC. It is translated as CASSLSPWETQYF.

Comment on this clone: At one boundary the junction diverges from the germline segment, which might be a read error. The rearrangement links TRBV6-1 to TRBJ1-1, with 9 bases aligning to TRBD1. This CDR3 spans 17 amino acids. Germline CDR1 MNHNS, CDR2 SASEGT. The CDR3 DNA is TGTGCCAGCACGAGAGGGACAGGGTCTATTGGGAACACTGAAGATTTATTT. Its translation: CASTRGTGSIGNTEDLF.

In this sample, this clone turned up a few times. The CDR3: CASSRGANVLTF. The CDR3 region has the DNA TGTGCCAGCAGCAGGGGGGCCAACGTCCTGACTTTC. The V gene is TRBV6-1, the J gene TRBJ2-6; D is ambiguous. The ends were cut back, 6 bases at V and 4 bases at J, with 4 bases in the middle. Germline CDR1 and CDR2: MNHNS and SASEGT. The CDR3 length is 12 residues.

This clone was recorded at least ten times. The rearrangement uses TRBV2 and TRBJ2-3; 12 nucleotides match TRBD2. The CDR3 contains 15 residues. The trim removed 3 bases at V and 6 bases at J, leaving 4 bases unmatched. CDR1 and CDR2 from the germline V gene are SNHLY and FYNNEI. The CDR3 protein is CASSEGLAGTDTQYF. The CDR3 DNA follows: TGTGCCAGCAGTGAGGGACTAGCGGGTACCGATACGCAGTATTTT.